The rows below give T cell receptor beta chains drawn from one sample of a study of OX40 agonist ivuxolimab in advanced cancers. Produced via immunoSEQ multiplex PCR; TCRdb's table is partial and in-frame only. The sample records tens of thousands of clones, roughly 86% being singletons. The material was CD4+ or CD8+ T cells sorted from blood, obtained in a trial of the OX40 agonist ivuxolimab. The receptors stem from an adult with an advanced solid tumor such as melanoma, head and neck, liver or kidney cancer. CDR3s leave out the opening cysteine and the closing phenylalanine or tryptophan. The order of the fields is CDR3 length, V gene, CDR3 protein.

13	TRBV5-1	ASSRGLAGYNEQF
11	TRBV7-9	ASSFGGNTEAF
12	TRBV30	AWSRGQGNTEAF
13	TRBV4-2	ASSQGDRDWSPLH
12	TRBV6-1	ASRGWTGTTEAF
15	TRBV7-2	ASSWGPPNSGANVLT
12	TRBV6-4	ASSIDRGSNEQF
13	TRBV9	ASSVEGQGGETQY
12	TRBV5-1	ASSLLEGYTEAF
12	TRBV28	ASSLSQGLDTQY
13	TRBV6-1	ASSEQGRSNSPLH
12	TRBV5-4	ASSSSGTWNEQY
12	TRBV6-5	ASRARGRRNEQY
11	TRBV7-2	ASSLAGDTEAF
11	TRBV5-1	ASSLEGNYGYT
15	TRBV15	ATSRETGRELNYGYT
14	TRBV7-2	ASSLAQPSSGNTIY
13	TRBV18	ASSPLGGLGEKLF
14	TRBV10-3	AISESKRGVQETQY
16	TRBV7-2	ASSPKDPGGDRRNIQY
13	TRBV5-1	ASREGPTYNSPLH
15	TRBV19	ASSPPPMGGMNTEAF